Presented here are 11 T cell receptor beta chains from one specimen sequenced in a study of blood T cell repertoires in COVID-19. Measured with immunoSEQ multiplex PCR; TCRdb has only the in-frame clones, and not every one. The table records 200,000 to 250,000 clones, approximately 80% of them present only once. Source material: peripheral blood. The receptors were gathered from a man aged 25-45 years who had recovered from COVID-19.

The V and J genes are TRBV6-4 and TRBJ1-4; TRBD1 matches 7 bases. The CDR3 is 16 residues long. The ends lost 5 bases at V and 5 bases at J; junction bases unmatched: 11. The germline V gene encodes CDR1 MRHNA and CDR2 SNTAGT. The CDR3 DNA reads TGTGCCAGCAGTCCCCAACCGGGACAGACGAATGAAAAACTGTTTTTT. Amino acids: CASSPQPGQTNEKLFF.

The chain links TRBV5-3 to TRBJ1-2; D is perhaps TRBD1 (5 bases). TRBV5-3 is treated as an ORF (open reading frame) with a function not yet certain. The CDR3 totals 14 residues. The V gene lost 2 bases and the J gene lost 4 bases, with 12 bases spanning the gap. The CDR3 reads CARSLLHRPYGYTF. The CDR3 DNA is TGTGCCAGAAGCTTACTCCACAGGCCCTATGGCTACACCTTC.

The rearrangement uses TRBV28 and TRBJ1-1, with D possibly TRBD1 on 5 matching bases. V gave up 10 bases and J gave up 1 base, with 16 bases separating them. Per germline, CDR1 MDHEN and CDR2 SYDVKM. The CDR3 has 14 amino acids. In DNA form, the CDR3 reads TGTGCCACCCGGCCTGGGGCGGCGAACACTGAAGCTTTCTTT. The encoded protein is CATRPGAANTEAFF.

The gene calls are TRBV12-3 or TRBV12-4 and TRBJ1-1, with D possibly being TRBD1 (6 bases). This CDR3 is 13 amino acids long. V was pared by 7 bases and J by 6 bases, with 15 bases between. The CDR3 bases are TGTGCCAGCAATTTGGCAGGGGAACCTGAAGCTTTCTTT. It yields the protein CASNLAGEPEAFF.

The CDR3 spells CASSQAPRQNYEQYF. CDR3 DNA sequence: TGCGCCAGCAGCCAGGCCCCGAGACAGAACTACGAGCAGTACTTC. The chain couples TRBV4-1 to TRBJ2-7; possible D gene TRBD1, 5 bases. This CDR3 has 15 residues. CDR1 and CDR2 from the germline V gene are MGHRA and YSYEKL. Trimming shortened V by 3 bases and J by 3 bases, and 15 bases separated the two germline ends.

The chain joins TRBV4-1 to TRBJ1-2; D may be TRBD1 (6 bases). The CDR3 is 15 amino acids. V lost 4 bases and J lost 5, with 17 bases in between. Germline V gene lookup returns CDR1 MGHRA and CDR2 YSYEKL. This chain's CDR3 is CASSPTPGERYGYTF. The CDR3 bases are TGCGCCAGCAGCCCGACCCCAGGGGAGCGGTATGGCTACACCTTC.

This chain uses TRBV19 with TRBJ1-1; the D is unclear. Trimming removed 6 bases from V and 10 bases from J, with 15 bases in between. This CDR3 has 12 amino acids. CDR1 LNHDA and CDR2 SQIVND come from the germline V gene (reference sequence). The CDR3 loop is CASSLVRKRAFF. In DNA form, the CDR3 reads TGTGCCAGTAGCCTGGTGAGGAAAAGAGCTTTCTTT.

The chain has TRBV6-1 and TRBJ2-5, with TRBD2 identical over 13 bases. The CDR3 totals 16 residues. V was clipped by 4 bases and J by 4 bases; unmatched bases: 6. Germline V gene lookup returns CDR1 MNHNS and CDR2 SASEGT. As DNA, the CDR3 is TGTGCCAGCAGTGGGACTAGCGGGGGTACCAGAGAGACCCAGTACTTC. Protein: CASSGTSGGTRETQYF.

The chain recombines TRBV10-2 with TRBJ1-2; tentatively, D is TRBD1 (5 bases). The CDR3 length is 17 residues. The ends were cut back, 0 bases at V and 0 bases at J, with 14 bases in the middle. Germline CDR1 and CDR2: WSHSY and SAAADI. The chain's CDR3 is CASSESFQGQANYGYTF. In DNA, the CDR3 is TGCGCCAGCAGTGAGTCGTTTCAGGGCCAAGCTAACTATGGCTACACCTTC.

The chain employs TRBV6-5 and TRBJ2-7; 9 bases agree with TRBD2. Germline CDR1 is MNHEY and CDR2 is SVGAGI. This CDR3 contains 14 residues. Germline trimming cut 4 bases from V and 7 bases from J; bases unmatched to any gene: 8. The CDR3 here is CASSLAGVWSEQYF. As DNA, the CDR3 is TGTGCCAGCAGTTTAGCGGGGGTCTGGTCGGAGCAGTACTTC.

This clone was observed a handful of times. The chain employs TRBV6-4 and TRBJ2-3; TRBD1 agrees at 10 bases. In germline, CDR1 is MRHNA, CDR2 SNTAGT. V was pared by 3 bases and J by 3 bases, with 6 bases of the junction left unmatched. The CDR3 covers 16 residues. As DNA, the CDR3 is TGTGCCAGCAGTGAAGGTGGGGGACAGGGGACAGATACGCAGTATTTT. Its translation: CASSEGGGQGTDTQYF.